These T cell receptor beta chains were read from a single sample in a study of CD8+ T cells in alopecia areata. Sequencing was performed with immunoSEQ multiplex PCR; in TCRdb, only in-frame clones are kept and a portion is missing. The profile covers under 250,000 clones, with around 62% appearing a single time and 0.45% taken by the ten largest. This specimen was CD4+ T cells sorted from blood, taken at week 0. Receptors were obtained from a human donor with alopecia areata. CDR3s leave out the opening cysteine and the closing phenylalanine or tryptophan. Clone size appears in some rows only: once, few, many, or a class for an expanded clone.

CDR3aa: ATGDRENEKLF; v_gene: TRBV10-3; j_gene: TRBJ1-4; abundance: .
CDR3aa: ASRRTFPSYNEQF; v_gene: TRBV6-5; j_gene: TRBJ2-1; abundance: .
CDR3aa: ASGSYYEQY; v_gene: TRBV6-5; j_gene: TRBJ2-7; abundance: .
CDR3aa: AGQSYNEQF; v_gene: TRBV30; j_gene: TRBJ2-1; abundance: few
CDR3aa: ASNSRGGVGTEAF; v_gene: TRBV6-5; j_gene: TRBJ1-1; abundance: .
CDR3aa: ASRLASLAASYNEQF; v_gene: TRBV5-1; j_gene: TRBJ2-1; abundance: .
CDR3aa: AWRGQPNQPQH; v_gene: TRBV30; j_gene: TRBJ1-5; abundance: .
CDR3aa: ASIRGQLNEKLF; v_gene: TRBV2; j_gene: TRBJ1-4; abundance: .
CDR3aa: ASSLSYRDTYGYT; v_gene: TRBV27; j_gene: TRBJ1-2; abundance: few
CDR3aa: ASRGPRYNEQF; v_gene: TRBV25-1; j_gene: TRBJ2-1; abundance: .
CDR3aa: ASSIDKNTEAF; v_gene: TRBV19; j_gene: TRBJ1-1; abundance: few
CDR3aa: ASSQVGYEQY; v_gene: TRBV14; j_gene: TRBJ2-7; abundance: few
CDR3aa: ASSEARGNTNYGYT; v_gene: TRBV2; j_gene: TRBJ1-2; abundance: .
CDR3aa: ASSQRRISSYQETQY; v_gene: TRBV4-1; j_gene: TRBJ2-5; abundance: .
CDR3aa: ASSLAVSTYNEQF; v_gene: TRBV13; j_gene: TRBJ2-1; abundance: .
CDR3aa: ASSVGSGTGELF; v_gene: TRBV9; j_gene: TRBJ2-2; abundance: .
CDR3aa: ASSPANRETNEKLF; v_gene: TRBV4-1; j_gene: TRBJ1-4; abundance: once
CDR3aa: ASSGTGVGETQY; v_gene: TRBV5-6; j_gene: TRBJ2-5; abundance: once
CDR3aa: AWSETASSYEQY; v_gene: TRBV30; j_gene: TRBJ2-7; abundance: .
CDR3aa: ASREQGGGNTEAF; v_gene: TRBV19; j_gene: TRBJ1-1; abundance: few
CDR3aa: ASSPGLEQETQY; v_gene: TRBV7-3; j_gene: TRBJ2-5; abundance: few
CDR3aa: ASSRPRVATEAF; v_gene: TRBV7-9; j_gene: TRBJ1-1; abundance: .
CDR3aa: AWSVGAQPQH; v_gene: TRBV30; j_gene: TRBJ1-5; abundance: .
CDR3aa: ASSPRAHEQY; v_gene: TRBV4-1; j_gene: TRBJ2-7; abundance: few
CDR3aa: ASSHLAGFYEQY; v_gene: TRBV14; j_gene: TRBJ2-7; abundance: .
CDR3aa: ASSHGDTEAF; v_gene: TRBV23-1; j_gene: TRBJ1-1; abundance: .
CDR3aa: ATTAGRGNTEAF; v_gene: TRBV6-5; j_gene: TRBJ1-1; abundance: .
CDR3aa: SPSKYNEQF; v_gene: TRBV29-1; j_gene: TRBJ2-1; abundance: few
CDR3aa: ASSRVLPSYNEQF; v_gene: TRBV7-2; j_gene: TRBJ2-1; abundance: .
CDR3aa: ASSLAPGALPGNTIY; v_gene: TRBV7-9; j_gene: TRBJ1-3; abundance: few
CDR3aa: AIQEGHSGYT; v_gene: TRBV2; j_gene: TRBJ1-2; abundance: few
CDR3aa: SVVPAGLKETQY; v_gene: TRBV29-1; j_gene: TRBJ2-5; abundance: .
CDR3aa: ASSLRTRMNTEAF; v_gene: TRBV7-9; j_gene: TRBJ1-1; abundance: .
CDR3aa: SVEAGSGANVLT; v_gene: TRBV29-1; j_gene: TRBJ2-6; abundance: .
CDR3aa: ASSPRVPNTGELF; v_gene: TRBV7-2; j_gene: TRBJ2-2; abundance: many
CDR3aa: ATSRAGTKGLDTGELF; v_gene: TRBV15; j_gene: TRBJ2-2; abundance: .
CDR3aa: ATSRVLVQGLNTEAF; v_gene: TRBV15; j_gene: TRBJ1-1; abundance: .
CDR3aa: ASSRGTNSYEQY; v_gene: TRBV7-3; j_gene: TRBJ2-7; abundance: .
CDR3aa: ASSPITAGEQF; v_gene: TRBV6-6; j_gene: TRBJ2-1; abundance: .
CDR3aa: ASSLGTGSYNEQF; v_gene: TRBV5-8; j_gene: TRBJ2-1; abundance: .
CDR3aa: ASSQDRGLAGGLEQY; v_gene: TRBV4-1; j_gene: TRBJ2-7; abundance: .
CDR3aa: ASSLVGGRTGELF; v_gene: TRBV5-6; j_gene: TRBJ2-2; abundance: few
CDR3aa: ASSPGQGAYEQY; v_gene: TRBV11-2; j_gene: TRBJ2-7; abundance: .
CDR3aa: ASSLGTAQETQY; v_gene: TRBV7-2; j_gene: TRBJ2-5; abundance: .
CDR3aa: ASSQDVTDTQY; v_gene: TRBV4-2; j_gene: TRBJ2-3; abundance: .
CDR3aa: AADRGREAF; v_gene: TRBV4-2; j_gene: TRBJ1-1; abundance: .
CDR3aa: ASSAGGSNQPQH; v_gene: TRBV4-2; j_gene: TRBJ1-5; abundance: .
CDR3aa: ASTNRRTGVTEAF; v_gene: TRBV6-1; j_gene: TRBJ1-1; abundance: .
CDR3aa: ASSLGNTGELF; v_gene: TRBV7-6; j_gene: TRBJ2-2; abundance: .
CDR3aa: AISGTGDGYT; v_gene: TRBV10-3; j_gene: TRBJ1-2; abundance: .
CDR3aa: ASSQGRLAWNTEAF; v_gene: TRBV4-1; j_gene: TRBJ1-1; abundance: .
CDR3aa: SSSQVLAGPASYEQY; v_gene: TRBV4-1; j_gene: TRBJ2-7; abundance: .